These T cell receptor beta chains were read from a single sample in a study of T cell repertoires in cytomegalovirus infection. TCRdb analysed the reads with MiXCR anew, one entry per CDR3 protein. The table includes 200,000 or so distinct CDR3 sequences, over 25% detected once. Sequencing input: PBMCs. The receptors shown here come from a human donor in good health (CMV status not recorded). Some clones in this sample may be carry-over from other donors' samples. CDR3s include the opening cysteine and the closing phenylalanine or tryptophan. The D gene is left open where the match is weak. The size field is filled for only some rows; it gives once, few, many or a size class.

clone size: many
V gene: TRBV12-3/TRBV12-4
J gene: TRBJ1-3
D gene: -
CDR3 DNA: TGTGCCAGCAGTTTAGGGGGAAGACGAAACACCATATATTTT
CDR3 protein: CASSLGGRRNTIYF

clone size: many
V gene: TRBV7-2
J gene: TRBJ1-1
D gene: -
CDR3 DNA: TGTGCCAGCAGCTTACTCTGGAACACTGAAGCTTTCTTT
CDR3 protein: CASSLLWNTEAFF

clone size: few
V gene: TRBV6-2/TRBV6-3
J gene: TRBJ1-1
D gene: -
CDR3 DNA: TGTGCCAGCAGTTACGGGAGAGGCACTGAAGCTTTCTTT
CDR3 protein: CASSYGRGTEAFF

clone size: -
V gene: TRBV19
J gene: TRBJ1-2
D gene: TRBD1
CDR3 DNA: TGTGCCAGTACAGACAGGGATGCTGGCTACACCTTC
CDR3 protein: CASTDRDAGYTF

clone size: few
V gene: TRBV7-6
J gene: TRBJ1-4
D gene: -
CDR3 DNA: TGTGCCAGCAGCTTATCCCCAGTACCGGAAAAACTGTTTTTT
CDR3 protein: CASSLSPVPEKLFF

clone size: -
V gene: TRBV6-6
J gene: TRBJ1-2
D gene: TRBD1
CDR3 DNA: TGTGCCAGCAGTTACGTTGATCAGGGGGCTTATGGCTACACCTTC
CDR3 protein: CASSYVDQGAYGYTF

clone size: few
V gene: TRBV14
J gene: TRBJ1-1
D gene: TRBD1
CDR3 DNA: TGTGCCAGCAGCCGGGGGAGGACAGGATCGGCTGAAGCTTTCTTT
CDR3 protein: CASSRGRTGSAEAFF

clone size: many
V gene: TRBV7-2
J gene: TRBJ2-3
D gene: TRBD2
CDR3 DNA: TGTGCCAGCAGCTTAGACAGCGGGGGGAGCACAGATACGCAGTATTTT
CDR3 protein: CASSLDSGGSTDTQYF

clone size: few
V gene: TRBV5-6
J gene: TRBJ2-7
D gene: TRBD1
CDR3 DNA: TGTGCCAGCAGCCGCTTTACCGGGACAGGGGGACTCGAGCAGTACTTC
CDR3 protein: CASSRFTGTGGLEQYF

clone size: -
V gene: TRBV12-5
J gene: TRBJ2-2
D gene: TRBD2
CDR3 DNA: TGTGCTAGTGGTTTGGCCACCGGTCCAGCGGGGGGGCGAACCGGGGAGCTGTTTTTT
CDR3 protein: CASGLATGPAGGRTGELFF

clone size: -
V gene: TRBV24-1
J gene: TRBJ2-2
D gene: TRBD1
CDR3 DNA: TGTGCCACCAGTGACCATGGACAGGGGGCGAAATCGAACGGGGAGCTGTTTTTT
CDR3 protein: CATSDHGQGAKSNGELFF

clone size: -
V gene: TRBV14
J gene: TRBJ1-2
D gene: -
CDR3 DNA: TGTGCCAGCAGCCGATCGAGTTACAACTATGGCTACACCTTC
CDR3 protein: CASSRSSYNYGYTF

clone size: -
V gene: TRBV28
J gene: TRBJ1-5
D gene: TRBD1
CDR3 DNA: TGTGCCAGCAGCCCGGGACAGGGGGTAAGGCAGCCCCAGCATTTT
CDR3 protein: CASSPGQGVRQPQHF

clone size: few
V gene: TRBV7-3
J gene: TRBJ1-1
D gene: TRBD1
CDR3 DNA: TGTGCCAGCAGCTCCCCCACGGGACAGGGGGTTTCCTTT
CDR3 protein: CASSSPTGQGVSF

clone size: -
V gene: TRBV11-3
J gene: TRBJ2-1
D gene: -
CDR3 DNA: TGTGCCAGCAGCTTGGACTTCCCCAATGAGCAGTTCTTC
CDR3 protein: CASSLDFPNEQFF

clone size: -
V gene: TRBV11-2
J gene: TRBJ1-1
D gene: -
CDR3 DNA: TGTGCCAGCAGCTTTCTCAACGGGAGGACCACTGAAGCTTTCTTT
CDR3 protein: CASSFLNGRTTEAFF

clone size: many
V gene: TRBV7-2
J gene: TRBJ1-1
D gene: -
CDR3 DNA: TGTGCCAGCAGCCGGGACACTGAAGCTTTCTTT
CDR3 protein: CASSRDTEAFF

clone size: -
V gene: TRBV4-3
J gene: TRBJ2-7
D gene: TRBD1
CDR3 DNA: TGCGCCAGCAGCCAAGCGCGGACAGGCGCCTACGAGCAGTACTTC
CDR3 protein: CASSQARTGAYEQYF

clone size: -
V gene: TRBV19
J gene: TRBJ2-1
D gene: TRBD2
CDR3 DNA: TGTGCCAGTAGTCTACAAAGACCGGGACTAGCGGGGGACTACAATGAGCAGTTCTTC
CDR3 protein: CASSLQRPGLAGDYNEQFF

clone size: -
V gene: TRBV7-9
J gene: TRBJ2-5
D gene: -
CDR3 DNA: TGTGCCAGCACCTTAGGAGAGACCCAGTACTTC
CDR3 protein: CASTLGETQYF

clone size: many
V gene: TRBV7-2
J gene: TRBJ1-1
D gene: -
CDR3 DNA: TGTGCCAGCAGCTTAATTATCGGGACGGGCACTGAAGCTTTCTTT
CDR3 protein: CASSLIIGTGTEAFF

clone size: -
V gene: TRBV11-2
J gene: TRBJ1-5
D gene: -
CDR3 DNA: TGTGCCAGCAGCAGGGGTTATGGCAATCAGCCCCAGCATTTT
CDR3 protein: CASSRGYGNQPQHF

clone size: -
V gene: TRBV7-8
J gene: TRBJ1-4
D gene: -
CDR3 DNA: TGTGCCAGCAGCTCGATCGGGGCAACTAATGAAAAACTGTTTTTT
CDR3 protein: CASSSIGATNEKLFF

clone size: few
V gene: TRBV28
J gene: TRBJ1-2
D gene: -
CDR3 DNA: TGTGCCAGCTCCGGTGGGCCCAACTATGGCTACACCTTC
CDR3 protein: CASSGGPNYGYTF

clone size: few
V gene: TRBV5-1
J gene: TRBJ2-3
D gene: TRBD2
CDR3 DNA: TGCGCCAGCAGTTCCACTGCCCCGGGACTAGGCACAGATACGCAGTATTTT
CDR3 protein: CASSSTAPGLGTDTQYF

clone size: -
V gene: TRBV20-1
J gene: TRBJ2-5
D gene: TRBD2
CDR3 DNA: TGCAGTGCTAGAGAGCCTAGCGGACAAGAGACCCAGTACTTC
CDR3 protein: CSAREPSGQETQYF

clone size: few
V gene: TRBV12-3/TRBV12-4
J gene: TRBJ2-7
D gene: -
CDR3 DNA: TGTGCCAGCAGTCCGAAACAGGGCTACGAGCAGTACTTC
CDR3 protein: CASSPKQGYEQYF

clone size: -
V gene: TRBV14
J gene: TRBJ2-5
D gene: -
CDR3 DNA: TGTGCCAGCAGCCAGGGGGCCGGGTACCAAGAGACCCAGTACTTC
CDR3 protein: CASSQGAGYQETQYF

clone size: many
V gene: TRBV6-2/TRBV6-3
J gene: TRBJ1-2
D gene: -
CDR3 DNA: TGTGCCAGCAGTTACTCTCAAGGACAGACCTATGGCTACACCTTC
CDR3 protein: CASSYSQGQTYGYTF

clone size: -
V gene: TRBV4-2
J gene: TRBJ1-4
D gene: -
CDR3 DNA: TGTGCCAGCAGCCCCGATCCGGGGGGGAGGACTAATGAAAAACTGTTTTTT
CDR3 protein: CASSPDPGGRTNEKLFF

clone size: -
V gene: TRBV2
J gene: TRBJ1-5
D gene: -
CDR3 DNA: TGTGCCAGCAGTGGGGACGGACTTAGCAATCAGCCCCAGCATTTT
CDR3 protein: CASSGDGLSNQPQHF

clone size: -
V gene: TRBV5-4
J gene: TRBJ1-1
D gene: -
CDR3 DNA: TGTGCCAGCAGCGCTGGTCTTAACACTGAAGCTTTCTTT
CDR3 protein: CASSAGLNTEAFF

clone size: -
V gene: TRBV12-3/TRBV12-4
J gene: TRBJ1-2
D gene: -
CDR3 DNA: TGTGCCAGCAGTTTAGCGCGGGTCCTCACCTTC
CDR3 protein: CASSLARVLTF

clone size: many
V gene: TRBV7-2
J gene: TRBJ2-3
D gene: TRBD1
CDR3 DNA: TGTGCCAGCAGCCCCGGGACAGGGGGCCTTGATACGCAGTATTTT
CDR3 protein: CASSPGTGGLDTQYF

clone size: many
V gene: TRBV7-2
J gene: TRBJ2-1
D gene: TRBD1
CDR3 DNA: TGTGCCAGCAGCTTGGCCCTCGGGACAGGATACAATGAGCAGTTCTTC
CDR3 protein: CASSLALGTGYNEQFF

clone size: -
V gene: TRBV5-6
J gene: TRBJ1-5
D gene: -
CDR3 DNA: TGTGCCAGCAGTTCGCGGCAGGGGAGGAATCAGCCCCAGCATTTT
CDR3 protein: CASSSRQGRNQPQHF

clone size: few
V gene: TRBV7-6
J gene: TRBJ2-2
D gene: -
CDR3 DNA: TGTGCCAGCAGAAGGTCTAGCGCGAACACCGGGGAGCTGTTTTTT
CDR3 protein: CASRRSSANTGELFF

clone size: -
V gene: TRBV7-2
J gene: TRBJ1-5
D gene: -
CDR3 DNA: TGTGCCAGCAGCTTAGGAGATGAACTTCAGCCCCAGCATTTT
CDR3 protein: CASSLGDELQPQHF

clone size: -
V gene: TRBV12-3/TRBV12-4
J gene: TRBJ2-7
D gene: TRBD1
CDR3 DNA: TGTGCCAGCAGTTTAGGGACAGGGCACTCCTACGAGCAGTACTTC
CDR3 protein: CASSLGTGHSYEQYF

clone size: -
V gene: TRBV6-1
J gene: TRBJ1-6
D gene: -
CDR3 DNA: TGTGCCACCGAACGCACCGGGGACGAAAATTCACCCCTCCACTTT
CDR3 protein: CATERTGDENSPLHF

clone size: few
V gene: TRBV3-1
J gene: TRBJ1-2
D gene: -
CDR3 DNA: TGTGCCAGCAGCCAAGACACGAACTATGGCTACACCTTC
CDR3 protein: CASSQDTNYGYTF

clone size: few
V gene: TRBV6-2/TRBV6-3
J gene: TRBJ2-2
D gene: TRBD1
CDR3 DNA: TGTGCCAGCAGACAAGACAGGGAGAACACCGGGGAGCTGTTTTTT
CDR3 protein: CASRQDRENTGELFF

clone size: -
V gene: TRBV20-1
J gene: TRBJ2-3
D gene: -
CDR3 DNA: TGCAGTGTCCTGGAAGGACCGACGACCACAGATACGCAGTATTTT
CDR3 protein: CSVLEGPTTTDTQYF

clone size: -
V gene: TRBV19
J gene: TRBJ1-1
D gene: TRBD1
CDR3 DNA: TGTGCCCGTAGCAGGGGGCGGAACACTGAAGCTTTCTTT
CDR3 protein: CARSRGRNTEAFF

clone size: -
V gene: TRBV11-2
J gene: TRBJ1-1
D gene: -
CDR3 DNA: TGTGCCAGCAGCCATAAAAAGTCCAACCCGGGACAAAAGAACACTGAAGCTTTCTTT
CDR3 protein: CASSHKKSNPGQKNTEAFF